The 5 T cell receptor beta chains given below trace back to one sample, sequenced in a study of control samples from healthy donors and cancer patients. The protocol was immunoSEQ multiplex PCR, while the TCRdb copy is restricted to in-frame clones and leaves out a portion. Seen here are 75,000 to 100,000 clones, approximately 92% observed once, and the top ten hold about 3%. Sequenced input: blood. The source of these receptors is a human donor in good health. The donor label of this sample is uncertain.

This chain connects TRBV3-1 (or the pseudogene TRBV3-2) to TRBJ1-5, with no clear D. This CDR3 contains 19 residues. The germline V and J ends were trimmed by 1 base and 2 bases, with 21 bases remaining between them. The germline CDR1 and CDR2 sequences are LGHDT and YNNKEL (reference sequence). The CDR3 DNA reads as TGTGCCAGCAGCCAAGTGGGGATTGCGGCGGGCGCAGGCAATCAGCCCCAGCATTTT. It codes for CASSQVGIAAGAGNQPQHF.

The chain couples TRBV24-1 to TRBJ1-5; possibly TRBD1 for D (5 bases). The germline gives CDR1 KGHDR, CDR2 SFDVKD. The V end lost 5 bases, the J end lost 1 base, and 14 bases lay between the germline ends. This CDR3 is built from 16 residues. The CDR3 DNA reads as TGTGCCACCAGTGCCCTCAGGGTGGGAAGCAATCAGCCCCAGCATTTT. Residues: CATSALRVGSNQPQHF.

This chain links TRBV6-5 with TRBJ1-4; a possible D gene is TRBD1 (5 bases). This CDR3 spans 14 amino acids. Trimming pared 2 bases from V and 5 bases from J, leaving 9 bases between. Germline CDR1 reads MNHEY; CDR2 reads SVGAGI. The CDR3 region is CASSYGATNEKLFF. CDR3 in DNA: TGTGCCAGCAGTTACGGGGCGACCAATGAAAAACTGTTTTTT.

This clone was observed once. This chain connects TRBV27 to TRBJ2-2; TRBD2 matches 7 bases. The CDR3 consists of 14 residues. V was clipped by 5 bases and J by 5 bases; unmatched bases: 5. Looked up from germline, CDR1 is MNHEY and CDR2 is SMNVEV (reference sequence). DNA of the CDR3: TGTGCCAGCAGTAGAGGCGGGGGAACCGGGGAGCTGTTTTTT. Translating gives CASSRGGGTGELFF.

The CDR3 DNA is TGTGCCAGCAGCTTACAGGGAGGCCATTCACCCCTCCACTTT. Protein sequence: CASSLQGGHSPLHF. The chain is built from TRBV5-6 and TRBJ1-6, with D possibly matching TRBD1 (6 bases). Germline V CDR1 and CDR2: SGHDT, YYEEEE. V dropped 2 bases and J dropped 8 bases, with 11 bases sitting between them. The CDR3 runs to 14 residues.